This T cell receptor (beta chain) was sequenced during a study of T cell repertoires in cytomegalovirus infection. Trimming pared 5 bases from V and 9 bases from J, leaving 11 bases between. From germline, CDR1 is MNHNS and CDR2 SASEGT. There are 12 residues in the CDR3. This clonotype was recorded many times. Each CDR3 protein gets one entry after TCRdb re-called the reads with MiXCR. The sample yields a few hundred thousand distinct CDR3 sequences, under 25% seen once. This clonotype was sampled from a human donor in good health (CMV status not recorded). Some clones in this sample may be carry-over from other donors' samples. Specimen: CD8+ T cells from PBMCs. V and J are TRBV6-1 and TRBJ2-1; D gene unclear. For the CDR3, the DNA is TGTGCCAGCAGTTCCCTAGGTCCTGAGCAGTTCTTC. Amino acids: CASSSLGPEQFF.